This T cell receptor beta chain is drawn from a study of T-cell memory formation after mild COVID-19. General study results and limits: Whether day 37 second-wave clones are SARS-CoV-2-specific was not confirmed. Clones shrinking between day 15 and 85 showed a balanced CD4/CD8 split, and those that grew later tilted toward CD4+.

Comment on this clonotype: What it binds is unknown.

The CDR3 length is 16 residues. V was pared by 2 bases and J by 3 bases, with 13 bases between. Germline V CDR1 and CDR2: SGHTA, FQGNSA. TCRdb analysed the 5' RACE reads with MiXCR anew, one entry per CDR3 protein. The data contain around 440,000 distinct CDR3 sequences, around a sixth of them singletons. J is TRBJ2-2 and V is TRBV7-2; D possibly corresponds to TRBD2 (6 bases). The receptor's source is an adult woman who had mild COVID-19 (a few samples of this study predate the infection). Cell type and time point are not known. Sequenced: PBMCs or a T cell subset sorted from them (not recorded which). This CDR3 is CASSLQTSRYTGELFF. The CDR3 region has the DNA TGTGCCAGCAGCTTACAAACTAGCCGATACACCGGGGAGCTGTTTTTT. The full variable domain, rest sourced from reference TRBV7-2 and TRBJ2-2, is GAGVSQSPSNKVTEKGKDVELRCDPISGHTALYWYRQSLGQGLEFLIYFQGNSAPDKSGLPSDRFSAERTGGSVSTLTIQRTQQEDSAVYLCASSLQTSRYTGELFFGEGSRLTVL.